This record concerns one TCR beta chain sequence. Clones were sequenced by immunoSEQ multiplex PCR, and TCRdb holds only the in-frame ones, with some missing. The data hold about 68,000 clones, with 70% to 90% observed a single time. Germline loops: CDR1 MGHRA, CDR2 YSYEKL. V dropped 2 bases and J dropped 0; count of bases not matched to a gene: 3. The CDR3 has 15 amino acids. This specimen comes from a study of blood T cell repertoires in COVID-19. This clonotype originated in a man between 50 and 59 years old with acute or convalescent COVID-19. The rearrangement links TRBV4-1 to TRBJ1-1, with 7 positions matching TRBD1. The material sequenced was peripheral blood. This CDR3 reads CASSQLGQMNTEAFF. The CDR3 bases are TGCGCCAGCAGCCAATTGGGACAGATGAACACTGAAGCTTTCTTT.